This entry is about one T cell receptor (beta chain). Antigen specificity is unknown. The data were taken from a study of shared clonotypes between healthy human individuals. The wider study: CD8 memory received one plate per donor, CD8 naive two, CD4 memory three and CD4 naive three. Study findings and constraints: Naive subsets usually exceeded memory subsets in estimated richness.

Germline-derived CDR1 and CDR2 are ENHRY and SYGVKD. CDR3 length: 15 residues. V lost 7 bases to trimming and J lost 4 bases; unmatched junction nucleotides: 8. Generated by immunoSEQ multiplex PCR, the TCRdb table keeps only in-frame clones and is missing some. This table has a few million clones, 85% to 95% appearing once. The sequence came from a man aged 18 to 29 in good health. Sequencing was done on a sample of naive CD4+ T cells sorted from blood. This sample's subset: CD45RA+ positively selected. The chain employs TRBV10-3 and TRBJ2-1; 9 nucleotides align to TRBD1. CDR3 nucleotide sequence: TGTGCCATCACCCACGGACAGGGGAGGTACAATGAGCAGTTCTTC. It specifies CAITHGQGRYNEQFF.